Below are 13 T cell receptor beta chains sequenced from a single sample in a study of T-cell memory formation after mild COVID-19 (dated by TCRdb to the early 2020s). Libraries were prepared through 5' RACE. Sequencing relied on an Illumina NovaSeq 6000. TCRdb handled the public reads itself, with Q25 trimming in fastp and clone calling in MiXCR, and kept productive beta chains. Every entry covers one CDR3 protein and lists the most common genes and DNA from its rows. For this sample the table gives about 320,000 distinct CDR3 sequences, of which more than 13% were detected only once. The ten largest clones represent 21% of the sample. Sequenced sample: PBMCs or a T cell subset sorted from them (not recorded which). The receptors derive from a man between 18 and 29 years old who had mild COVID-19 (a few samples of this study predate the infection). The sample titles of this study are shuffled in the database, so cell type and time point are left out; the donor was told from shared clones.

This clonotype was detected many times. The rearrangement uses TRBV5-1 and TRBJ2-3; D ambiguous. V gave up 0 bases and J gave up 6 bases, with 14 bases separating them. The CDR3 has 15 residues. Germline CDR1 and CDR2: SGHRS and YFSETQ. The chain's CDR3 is CASSLASVLRDTQYF. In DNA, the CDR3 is TGCGCCAGCAGCTTGGCCTCCGTCCTGCGGGATACGCAGTATTTT.

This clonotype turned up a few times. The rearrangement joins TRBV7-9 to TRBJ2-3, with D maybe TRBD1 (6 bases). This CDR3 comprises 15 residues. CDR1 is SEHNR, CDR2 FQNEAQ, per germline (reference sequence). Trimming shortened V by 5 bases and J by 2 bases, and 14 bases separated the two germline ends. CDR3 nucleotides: TGTGCCAGCAGCCCCCTCTTGGGGGCCACAGATACGCAGTATTTT. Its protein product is CASSPLLGATDTQYF.

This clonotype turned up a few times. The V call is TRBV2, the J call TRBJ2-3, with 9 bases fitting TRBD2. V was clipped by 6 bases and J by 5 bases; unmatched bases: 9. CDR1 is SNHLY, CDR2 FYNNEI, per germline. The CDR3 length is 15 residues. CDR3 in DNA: TGTGCCAGCAGGCCGCTTGTGCGGGGGGGAGATACGCAGTATTTT. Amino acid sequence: CASRPLVRGGDTQYF.

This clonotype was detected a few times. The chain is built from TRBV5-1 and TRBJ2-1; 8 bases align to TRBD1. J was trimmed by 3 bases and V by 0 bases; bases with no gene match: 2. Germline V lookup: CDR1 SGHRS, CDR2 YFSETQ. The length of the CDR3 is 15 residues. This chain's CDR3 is CASSLGTGIYNEQFF. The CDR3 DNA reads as TGCGCCAGCAGCTTGGGGACAGGGATCTACAATGAGCAGTTCTTC.

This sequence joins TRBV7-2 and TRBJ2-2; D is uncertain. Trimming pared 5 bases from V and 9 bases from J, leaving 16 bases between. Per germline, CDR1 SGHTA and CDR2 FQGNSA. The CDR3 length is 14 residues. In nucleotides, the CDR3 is TGTGCCAGCAGCCCCGGACGGGCCCTTAGGGAGCTGTTTTTT. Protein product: CASSPGRALRELFF.

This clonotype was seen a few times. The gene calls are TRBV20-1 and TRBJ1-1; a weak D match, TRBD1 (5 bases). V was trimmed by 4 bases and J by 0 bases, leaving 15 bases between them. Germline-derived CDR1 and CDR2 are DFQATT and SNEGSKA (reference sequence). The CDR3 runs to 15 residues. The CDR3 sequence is CSAKRGAFMNTEAFF. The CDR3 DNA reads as TGCAGTGCTAAGCGCGGGGCCTTTATGAACACTGAAGCTTTCTTT.

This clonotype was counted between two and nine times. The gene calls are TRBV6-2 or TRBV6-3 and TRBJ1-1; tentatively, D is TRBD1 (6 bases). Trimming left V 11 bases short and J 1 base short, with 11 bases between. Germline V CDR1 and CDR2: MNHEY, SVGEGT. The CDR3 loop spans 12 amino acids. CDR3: CAGKGGNTEAFF. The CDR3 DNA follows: TGTGCCGGAAAGGGGGGGAACACTGAAGCTTTCTTT.

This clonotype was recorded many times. In DNA form, the CDR3 reads TGCGCCAGCAGTCAGGTTGGGGGGGGCTCTTACGAGCAGTACTTC. Translation: CASSQVGGGSYEQYF. The rearrangement links TRBV4-1 to TRBJ2-7; D perhaps matches TRBD2 (7 bases). The germline V and J ends were trimmed by 6 bases and 4 bases, with 19 bases remaining between them. The CDR3 is 15 amino acids. The germline V gene has CDR1 MGHRA and CDR2 YSYEKL.

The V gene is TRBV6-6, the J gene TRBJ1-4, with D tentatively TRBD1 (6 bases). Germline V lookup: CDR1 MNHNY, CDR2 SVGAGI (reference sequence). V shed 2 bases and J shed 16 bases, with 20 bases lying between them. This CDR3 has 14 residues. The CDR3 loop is CASSYVLGGATPFF. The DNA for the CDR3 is TGTGCCAGCAGTTACGTTTTGGGGGGGGCCACACCGTTTTTT.

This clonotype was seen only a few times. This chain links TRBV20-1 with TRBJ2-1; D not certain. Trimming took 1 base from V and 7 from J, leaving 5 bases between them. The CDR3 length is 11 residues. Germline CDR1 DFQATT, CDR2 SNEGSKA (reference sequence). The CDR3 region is CSARVWNEQFF. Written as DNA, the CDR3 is TGCAGTGCTAGAGTGTGGAATGAGCAGTTCTTC.

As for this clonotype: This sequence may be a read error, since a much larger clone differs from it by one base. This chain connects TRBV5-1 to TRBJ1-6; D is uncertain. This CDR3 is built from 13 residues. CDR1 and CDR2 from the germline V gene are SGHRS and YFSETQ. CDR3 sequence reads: CASSQKRNSPLNF. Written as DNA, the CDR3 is TGCGCCAGCAGTCAAAAGCGGAATTCACCCCTCAACTTT. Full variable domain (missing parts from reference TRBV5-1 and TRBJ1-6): KAGVTQTPRYLIKTRGQQVTLSCSPISGHRSVSWYQQTPGQGLQFLFEYFSETQRNKGNFPGRFSGRQFSNSRSEMNVSTLELGDSALYLCASSQKRNSPLNFGNGTRLTVT.

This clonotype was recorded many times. The CDR3 DNA sequence: TGTGCCAGCAGCTTGTCCCAGGGATACTACGAGCAGTACGTC. Amino acid sequence: CASSLSQGYYEQYV. The J gene is TRBJ2-7, the V gene TRBV5-5; TRBD1 is a possible D gene (5 bases). The CDR3 sequence is 14 residues long. V was cut by 1 base and J by 3 bases, with 11 bases left in between. Germline V gene lookup returns CDR1 SGHKS and CDR2 YYEKEE (reference sequence).

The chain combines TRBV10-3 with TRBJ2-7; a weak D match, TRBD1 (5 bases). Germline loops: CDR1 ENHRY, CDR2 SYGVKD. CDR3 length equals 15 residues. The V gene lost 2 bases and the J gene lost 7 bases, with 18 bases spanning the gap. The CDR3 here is CAISERGSPAGEQYF. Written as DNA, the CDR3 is TGTGCCATCAGTGAGAGGGGCAGTCCCGCCGGAGAGCAGTACTTC.